The 4 T cell receptor beta chains presented below share a single source sample, sequenced in a study of blood T cell repertoires in COVID-19. Assay: immunoSEQ multiplex PCR; the TCRdb copy retains only in-frame clones and omits some. The sample lists roughly 69,000 clones, 70% to 85% seen once, with 13% in the top ten. What was sequenced was peripheral blood. These receptors all stem from a man over 45 with COVID-19, enrolled during active disease.

V usage is TRBV5-4 and J usage is TRBJ1-2; possible D gene TRBD1, 6 bases. This CDR3 has 13 residues. The germline V gene encodes CDR1 SGHNT and CDR2 YYREEE (reference sequence). V dropped 4 bases and J dropped 8 bases, with 15 bases sitting between them. The CDR3 sequence is CASSPQGILGYTF. In DNA, the CDR3 is TGTGCCAGCAGCCCCCAGGGGATTCTCGGCTACACCTTC.

This chain uses TRBV9 with TRBJ1-6; TRBD1 is a possible D gene (6 bases). Germline CDR1 SGDLS, CDR2 YYNGEE. V lost 3 bases and J 5 bases, leaving 12 bases between the germline ends. The CDR3 runs 15 residues. CDR3 in DNA: TGTGCCAGCAGCGCCGAGGGGGGGGATAATTCACCCCTCCACTTT. It translates to CASSAEGGDNSPLHF.

J is TRBJ2-2 and V is TRBV12-3 or TRBV12-4; the D is unclear. There are 12 residues in the CDR3. V gave up 6 bases and J gave up 8 bases, with 10 bases separating them. CDR3 sequence: CASRSLIGELFF. As DNA, the CDR3 is TGTGCCAGCAGATCACTGATTGGGGAGCTGTTTTTT.

The rearrangement joins TRBV2 to TRBJ1-6, with 7 positions matching TRBD1. The trim removed 7 bases at V and 8 bases at J, leaving 11 bases unmatched. The CDR3 consists of 15 residues. The germline V gene encodes CDR1 SNHLY and CDR2 FYNNEI. The CDR3: CASKRETGVDSPLHF. For the CDR3, the DNA is TGTGCCAGCAAGAGGGAAACAGGGGTGGATTCACCCCTCCACTTT.